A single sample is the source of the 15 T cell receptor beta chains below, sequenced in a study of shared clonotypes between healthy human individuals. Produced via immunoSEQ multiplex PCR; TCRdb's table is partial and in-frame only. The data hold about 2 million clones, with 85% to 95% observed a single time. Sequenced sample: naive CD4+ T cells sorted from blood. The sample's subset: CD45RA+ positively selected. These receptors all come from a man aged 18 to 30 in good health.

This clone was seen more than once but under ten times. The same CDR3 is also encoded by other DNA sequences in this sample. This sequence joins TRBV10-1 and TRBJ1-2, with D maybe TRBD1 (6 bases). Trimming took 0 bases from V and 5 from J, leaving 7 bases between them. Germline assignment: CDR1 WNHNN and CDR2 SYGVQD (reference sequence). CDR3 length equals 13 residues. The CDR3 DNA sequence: TGCGCCAGCAGTGAGTCCGGGACATATGGCTACACCTTC. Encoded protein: CASSESGTYGYTF.

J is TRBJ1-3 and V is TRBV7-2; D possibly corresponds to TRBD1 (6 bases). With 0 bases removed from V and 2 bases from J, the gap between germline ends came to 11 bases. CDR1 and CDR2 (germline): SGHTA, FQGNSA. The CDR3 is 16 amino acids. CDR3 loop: CASSLAAGGAGNTIYF. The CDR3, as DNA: TGTGCCAGCAGCTTAGCCGCGGGGGGCGCTGGAAACACCATATATTTT.

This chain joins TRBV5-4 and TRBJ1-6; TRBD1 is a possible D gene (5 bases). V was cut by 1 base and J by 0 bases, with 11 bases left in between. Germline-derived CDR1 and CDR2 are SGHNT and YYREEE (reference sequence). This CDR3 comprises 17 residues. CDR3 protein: CASSLSTGRSYNSPLHF. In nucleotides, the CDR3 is TGTGCCAGCAGCTTGTCTACAGGACGCTCCTATAATTCACCCCTCCACTTT.

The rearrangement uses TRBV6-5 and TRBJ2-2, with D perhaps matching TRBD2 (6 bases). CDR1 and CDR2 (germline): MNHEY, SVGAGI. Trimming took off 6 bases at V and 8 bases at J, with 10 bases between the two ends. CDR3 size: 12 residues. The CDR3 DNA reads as TGTGCCAGCAGCCGCGGGGAAGGGGAGCTGTTTTTT. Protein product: CASSRGEGELFF.

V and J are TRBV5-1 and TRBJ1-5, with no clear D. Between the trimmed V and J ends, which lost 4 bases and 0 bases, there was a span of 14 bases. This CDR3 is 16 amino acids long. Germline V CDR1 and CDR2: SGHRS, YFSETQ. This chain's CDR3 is CASSLSSSDSNQPQHF. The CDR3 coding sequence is TGCGCCAGCAGCCTCTCCAGCAGCGATAGCAATCAGCCCCAGCATTTT.

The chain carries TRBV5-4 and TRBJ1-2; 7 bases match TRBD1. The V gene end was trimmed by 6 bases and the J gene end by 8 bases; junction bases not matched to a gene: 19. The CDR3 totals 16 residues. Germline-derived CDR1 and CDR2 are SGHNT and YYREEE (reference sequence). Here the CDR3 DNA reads TGTGCCAGCACCCCCCAGTTCGGGACAGTCGGTGAGGGCTACACCTTC. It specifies CASTPQFGTVGEGYTF. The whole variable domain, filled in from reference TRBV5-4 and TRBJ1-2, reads ETGVTQSPTHLIKTRGQQVTLRCSSQSGHNTVSWYQQALGQGPQFIFQYYREEENGRGNFPPRFSGLQFPNYSSELNVNALELDDSALYLCASTPQFGTVGEGYTFGSGTRLTVV.

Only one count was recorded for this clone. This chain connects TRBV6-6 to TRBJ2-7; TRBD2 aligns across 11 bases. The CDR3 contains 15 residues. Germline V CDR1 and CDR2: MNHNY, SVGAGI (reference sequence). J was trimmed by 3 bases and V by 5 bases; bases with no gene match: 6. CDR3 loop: CASSPGTSGLYEQYF. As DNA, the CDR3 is TGTGCCAGCAGTCCCGGGACTAGCGGTCTCTACGAGCAGTACTTC.

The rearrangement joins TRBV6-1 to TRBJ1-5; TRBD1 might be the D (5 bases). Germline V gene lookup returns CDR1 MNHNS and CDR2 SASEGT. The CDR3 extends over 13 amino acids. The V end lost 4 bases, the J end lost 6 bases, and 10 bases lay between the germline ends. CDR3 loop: CASSVAGRQPQHF. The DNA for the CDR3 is TGTGCCAGCAGTGTGGCAGGGCGTCAGCCCCAGCATTTT.

The CDR3 DNA reads as TGTGCCATCAGTGAGTCGAACTCCGATACCTACGAGCAGTACTTC. Its protein is CAISESNSDTYEQYF. This chain uses TRBV10-3 with TRBJ2-7; D ambiguous. Trimming took off 0 bases at V and 2 bases at J, with 11 bases between the two ends. CDR3 length: 15 residues. The germline V gene encodes CDR1 ENHRY and CDR2 SYGVKD.

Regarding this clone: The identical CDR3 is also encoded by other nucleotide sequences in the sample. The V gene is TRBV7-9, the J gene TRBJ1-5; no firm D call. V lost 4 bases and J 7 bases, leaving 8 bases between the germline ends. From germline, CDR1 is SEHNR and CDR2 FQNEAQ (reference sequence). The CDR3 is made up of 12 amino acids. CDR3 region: CASSSSGQPQHF. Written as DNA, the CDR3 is TGTGCCAGCAGCTCGAGTGGGCAGCCCCAGCATTTT.

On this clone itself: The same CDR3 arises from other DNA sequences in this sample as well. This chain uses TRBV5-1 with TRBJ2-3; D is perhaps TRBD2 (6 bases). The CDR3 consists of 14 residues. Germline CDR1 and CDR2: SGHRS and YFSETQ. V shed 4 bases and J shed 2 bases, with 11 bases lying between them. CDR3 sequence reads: CASSPGLHTDTQYF. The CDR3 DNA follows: TGCGCCAGCAGCCCGGGACTTCACACAGATACGCAGTATTTT.

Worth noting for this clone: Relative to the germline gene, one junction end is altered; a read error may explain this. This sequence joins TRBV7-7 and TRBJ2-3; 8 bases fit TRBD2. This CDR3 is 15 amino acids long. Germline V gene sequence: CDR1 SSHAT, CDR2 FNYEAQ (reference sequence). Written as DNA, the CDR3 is TGTGCTAGCAGCTTAGGGCGGGGGGCCACAGATACGCAGTATTTT. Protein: CASSLGRGATDTQYF.

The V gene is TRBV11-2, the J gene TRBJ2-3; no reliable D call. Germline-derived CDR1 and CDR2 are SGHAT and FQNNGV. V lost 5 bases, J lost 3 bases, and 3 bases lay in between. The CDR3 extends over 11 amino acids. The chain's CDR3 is CASSQTDTQYF. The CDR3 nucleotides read TGTGCCAGCAGCCAGACAGATACGCAGTATTTT.

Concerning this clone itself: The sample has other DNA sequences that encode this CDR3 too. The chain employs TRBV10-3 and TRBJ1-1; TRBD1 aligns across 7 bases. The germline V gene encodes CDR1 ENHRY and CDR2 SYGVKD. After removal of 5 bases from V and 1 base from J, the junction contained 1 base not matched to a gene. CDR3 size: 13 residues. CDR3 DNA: TGTGCCATCAGTCAGGGGGAGAACACTGAAGCTTTCTTT. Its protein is CAISQGENTEAFF.

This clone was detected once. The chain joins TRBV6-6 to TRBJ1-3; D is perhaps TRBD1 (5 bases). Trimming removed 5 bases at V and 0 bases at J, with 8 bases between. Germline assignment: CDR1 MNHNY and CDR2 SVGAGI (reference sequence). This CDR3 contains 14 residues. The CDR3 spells CASSPGSSGNTIYF. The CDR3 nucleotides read TGTGCCAGCAGTCCAGGGAGCTCTGGAAACACCATATATTTT.